A single T cell receptor beta chain is shown here with its context. Libraries were prepared by immunoSEQ multiplex PCR; TCRdb keeps only in-frame clonotypes and omits some of them. The sample holds 7,500 or so clones, approximately 95% seen once. This sample is drawn from a study of technical replicates of blood from a handful of donors. CDR1 and CDR2 from the germline V gene are MNHNS and SASEGT. V was trimmed by 5 bases and J by 7 bases, leaving 9 bases between them. The CDR3 has 12 residues. This clonotype was sampled from a human donor in good health. The sequencing sample was made of PBMCs. J is TRBJ2-1 and V is TRBV6-1; tentatively, D is TRBD1 (5 bases). CDR3 bases: TGTGCCAGCAGTTTCCAGGGAAATGAGCAGTTCTTC. Translation: CASSFQGNEQFF.